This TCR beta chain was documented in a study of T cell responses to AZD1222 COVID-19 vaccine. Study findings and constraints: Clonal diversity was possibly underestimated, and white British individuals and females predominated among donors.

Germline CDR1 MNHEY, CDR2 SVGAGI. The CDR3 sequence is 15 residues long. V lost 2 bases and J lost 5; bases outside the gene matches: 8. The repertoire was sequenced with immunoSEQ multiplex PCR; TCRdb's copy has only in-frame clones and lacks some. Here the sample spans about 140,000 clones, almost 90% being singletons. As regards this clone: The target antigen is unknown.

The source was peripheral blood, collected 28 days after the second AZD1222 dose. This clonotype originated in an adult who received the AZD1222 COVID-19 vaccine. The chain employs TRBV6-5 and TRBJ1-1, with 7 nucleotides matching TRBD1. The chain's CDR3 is CASSYTTGMATEAFF. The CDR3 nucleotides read TGTGCCAGCAGTTACACGACAGGGATGGCTACTGAAGCTTTCTTT.